This entry features one TCR beta chain sequence. The sample is drawn from a study of blood T cell repertoires in COVID-19. Background on the study: PBMCs, B-cell-depleted T cells, or T cells provided the cDNA or gDNA that made up the material.

The germline V gene has CDR1 LGHNA and CDR2 YNFKEQ. The CDR3 sequence is 14 residues long. V was clipped by 0 bases and J by 4 bases, with 9 bases between them. In the original workflow: Reference gene primer amplification yielded estimated nucleated cell counts. The repertoire was sequenced with immunoSEQ multiplex PCR; TCRdb's copy has only in-frame clones and lacks some. That table furnishes V, J and clone size, whereas the DNA furnished D and trimming. The sample has some 45,000 clones; 70% to 85% are singletons. The V and J genes are TRBV4-2 and TRBJ1-1, with D unclear. The sequencing sample was made of peripheral blood. This clonotype was obtained from a woman of 80 years or more with acute or convalescent COVID-19. CDR3 nucleotide sequence: TGTGCCAGCAGCCAAGATCTCTCGAGCACTGAAGCTTTCTTT. Amino acid sequence: CASSQDLSSTEAFF.